These 28 T cell receptor beta chains were sequenced from one sample in a study of a mutant IDH1 vaccine in newly diagnosed glioma. No antigen has been identified for these receptors. Repertoires were generated with immunoSEQ multiplex PCR, while TCRdb's copy carries only in-frame clones and drops some. The table includes about 64,000 clones, about 85% detected once. Documented time point: week 23, last vaccination. What each vaccine dose contained was 300 ug of mutant IDH1 20-mer peptide, accompanied by topical imiquimod. The sample in question was PBMCs, obtained from a glioma patient whose treatment included an IDH1 peptide vaccine. These receptors all come from a man aged 25 to 40 with glioma.

V usage is TRBV7-6 and J usage is TRBJ2-7, with TRBD1 as a possible D gene (5 bases). The germline gives CDR1 SGHVS, CDR2 FNYEAQ. This CDR3 has 14 amino acids. Trimming took off 1 base at V and 0 bases at J, with 7 bases between the two ends. The DNA of the CDR3 is TGTGCCAGCAGCTTAGACCAGGGCTCCTACGAGCAGTACTTC. This gives the protein CASSLDQGSYEQYF.

The rearrangement uses TRBV7-9 and TRBJ2-7; a possible D gene is TRBD1 (6 bases). Germline CDR1 is SEHNR and CDR2 is FQNEAQ (reference sequence). The CDR3 covers 13 residues. Trimming pared 4 bases from V and 2 bases from J, leaving 9 bases between. The CDR3 sequence: CASSSGDPYEQYF. As DNA, the CDR3 is TGTGCCAGCAGCTCAGGGGACCCCTACGAGCAGTACTTC.

This chain joins TRBV6-5 and TRBJ2-7; D remains ambiguous. Germline assignment: CDR1 MNHEY and CDR2 SVGAGI. This CDR3 comprises 11 residues. Here the CDR3 DNA reads TGTGCGGTCCAGAGCTCCTACGAGCAGTACTTC. Residues: CAVQSSYEQYF.

The V call is TRBV19, the J call TRBJ1-5, with 9 bases aligning to TRBD1. Germline lookup yields CDR1 LNHDA and CDR2 SQIVND (reference sequence). The CDR3 length is 15 residues. V was pared by 10 bases and J by 0 bases, with 7 bases of the junction left unmatched. The CDR3 spells CAIRPGQGSNQPQHF. CDR3 DNA sequence: TGTGCCATCAGGCCGGGACAGGGTAGCAATCAGCCCCAGCATTTT.

This chain links TRBV5-1 with TRBJ1-2; D remains unclear. The V end was cut by 2 bases, the J end by 0 bases, with 14 bases between. CDR3 length: 16 residues. The germline V gene encodes CDR1 SGHRS and CDR2 YFSETQ. The CDR3 DNA sequence: TGCGCCAGCAGCTTTAACTTTCTGGCCTCTAACTATGGCTACACCTTC. Its protein product is CASSFNFLASNYGYTF.

The rearrangement joins TRBV5-1 to TRBJ1-2; D is possibly TRBD1 (6 bases). Trimming shortened V by 4 bases and J by 0 bases, and 19 bases separated the two germline ends. This CDR3 is built from 17 residues. Germline CDR1 reads SGHRS; CDR2 reads YFSETQ. The CDR3 here is CASSKLGGPGANYGYTF. DNA of the CDR3: TGCGCCAGCAGCAAACTCGGGGGCCCGGGAGCTAACTATGGCTACACCTTC.

V is TRBV5-1 and J is TRBJ1-2, with D possibly being TRBD1 (6 bases). The V and J ends lost 3 bases and 2 bases respectively, with 14 bases between them. This CDR3 comprises 15 residues. Germline assignment: CDR1 SGHRS and CDR2 YFSETQ. CDR3 coding DNA: TGCGCCAGCAGCTCAAGACAGGAGACCAACTATGGCTACACCTTC. Translated, it gives CASSSRQETNYGYTF.

The CDR3 DNA sequence: TGTGCCAGTAGTATACCTTACCCGGGACCCGCAGCAAGTCAGCCCCAGCATTTT. This codes for CASSIPYPGPAASQPQHF. The chain joins TRBV19 to TRBJ1-5; weak D call: TRBD1 (5 bases). V was shortened by 2 bases and J by 6 bases, with 23 bases between the two germline ends. The CDR3 extends over 18 amino acids. CDR1 LNHDA and CDR2 SQIVND come from the germline V gene (reference sequence).

V and J are TRBV21-1 and TRBJ1-4; TRBD1 is the table's D call, not checked against the DNA. TRBV21-1 is annotated as a pseudogene. The CDR3 has 15 residues. CDR3 bases: TGTGCCAGCAGGACGTGGACAGCAACTAATGAAAAACTGTTTTTT. Protein product: CASRTWTATNEKLFF.

This chain joins TRBV7-6 and TRBJ2-6; D may correspond to TRBD1 or TRBD2 (5 bases each). The CDR3 is 18 residues long. V was shortened by 0 bases and J by 0 bases, with 12 bases between the two germline ends. Per the germline V gene, CDR1 is SGHVS and CDR2 is FNYEAQ. The CDR3 DNA follows: TGTGCCAGCAGCTTAGCCGAGGGGTCGGACTCTGGGGCCAACGTCCTGACTTTC. This encodes CASSLAEGSDSGANVLTF.

The J gene is TRBJ1-5, the V gene TRBV6-1; no clear D gene. The V gene's germline CDR1 is MNHNS and CDR2 SASEGT. The V gene lost 1 base and the J gene lost 4 bases, with 11 bases spanning the gap. The CDR3 is 15 residues long. CDR3 coding DNA: TGTGCCAGCAGTGAAGACTGGGCCCGGAATCAGCCCCAGCATTTT. Translating gives CASSEDWARNQPQHF.

This clone was seen only a few times. The V call is TRBV5-5, the J call TRBJ2-5; perhaps TRBD1 as D (6 bases). This CDR3 is 13 amino acids long. With 2 bases removed from V and 5 bases from J, the gap between germline ends came to 10 bases. Germline V lookup: CDR1 SGHKS, CDR2 YYEKEE (reference sequence). The CDR3 is CASSFGGGETQYF. Written as DNA, the CDR3 is TGTGCCAGCAGCTTTGGGGGCGGGGAGACCCAGTACTTC.

The V and J genes are TRBV6-1 and TRBJ1-1; 9 bases line up with TRBD1. This CDR3 contains 12 residues. Germline V gene data show CDR1 as MNHNS and CDR2 as SASEGT. The V gene end was trimmed by 8 bases and the J gene end by 4 bases; junction bases not matched to a gene: 2. This CDR3 reads CASGDRATEAFF. Written as DNA, the CDR3 is TGTGCCAGCGGGGACAGGGCCACTGAAGCTTTCTTT.

V and J are TRBV7-8 and TRBJ2-5, with D possibly being TRBD1 (7 bases). Germline CDR1 SGHVS, CDR2 FQNEAQ. The CDR3 extends over 17 amino acids. V was trimmed by 5 bases and J by 5 bases, leaving 24 bases between them. CDR3 sequence reads: CASSPPRLFQGGETQYF. The CDR3 region has the DNA TGTGCCAGCAGCCCCCCCAGACTCTTCCAGGGGGGTGAGACCCAGTACTTC. The entire variable domain, with the rest obtained from reference TRBV7-8 and TRBJ2-5, is as follows: GAGVSQSPRYKVAKRGQDVALRCDPISGHVSLFWYQQALGQGPEFLTYFQNEAQLDKSGLPSDRFFAERPEGSVSTLKIQRTQQEDSAVYLCASSPPRLFQGGETQYFGPGTRLLVL.

The rearrangement joins TRBV6-5 to TRBJ2-1; tentatively, D is TRBD2 (5 bases). Germline lookup yields CDR1 MNHEY and CDR2 SVGAGI. The CDR3 covers 13 residues. The ends were cut back, 5 bases at V and 14 bases at J, with 19 bases in the middle. The CDR3 region is CASSPGYARREFF. CDR3 coding DNA: TGTGCCAGCAGTCCCGGGTACGCCCGGCGGGAGTTCTTC.

This chain links TRBV19 with TRBJ1-2; the D gene is possibly TRBD1 (5 bases). Looked up from germline, CDR1 is LNHDA and CDR2 is SQIVND (reference sequence). Trimming took off 8 bases at V and 0 bases at J, with 10 bases between the two ends. The CDR3 covers 13 residues. The CDR3 nucleotides read TGTGCCAGTGGTGAACAGGCTAACTATGGCTACACCTTC. Amino acid sequence: CASGEQANYGYTF. The full variable domain, in which reference TRBV19 and TRBJ1-2 provide the parts outside the CDR3, is DGGITQSPKYLFRKEGQNVTLSCEQNLNHDAMYWYRQDPGQGLRLIYYSQIVNDFQKGDIAEGYSVSREKKESFPLTVTSAQKNPTAFYLCASGEQANYGYTFGSGTRLTVV.

The chain couples TRBV7-7 to TRBJ2-2; 7 nucleotides align to TRBD2. Trimming at V came to 4 bases and at J to 5 bases, leaving 7 bases not matched to a gene. The CDR3 is made up of 15 amino acids. CDR1 and CDR2 (germline): SSHAT, FNYEAQ (reference sequence). The CDR3 coding sequence is TGTGCCAGCAGCTCTGGGACTATCGGAACCGGGGAGCTGTTTTTT. It is translated as CASSSGTIGTGELFF.

The chain recombines TRBV6-6 with TRBJ2-7; 10 bases are a match to TRBD2. Germline loops: CDR1 MNHNY, CDR2 SVGAGI (reference sequence). The junction had 4 bases not matched to a gene; V was cut back by 6 bases and J by 2 bases. The CDR3 sequence is 14 residues long. The chain's CDR3 is CASSLAGGTYEQYF. The CDR3 DNA reads TGTGCCAGCAGCTTAGCGGGGGGAACCTACGAGCAGTACTTC.

The rearrangement links TRBV11-2 to TRBJ2-7; 9 nucleotides agree with TRBD2. This CDR3 region has 18 residues. After removal of 1 base from V and 0 bases from J, the junction contained 10 bases not matched to a gene. CDR1 and CDR2 (germline): SGHAT, FQNNGV. CDR3 amino acids: CASSLGRGGQYPSYEQYF. CDR3 DNA: TGTGCCAGCAGCTTAGGGCGGGGGGGTCAATATCCCTCCTACGAGCAGTACTTC.

On this clone: The sample carries other DNA sequences with the same CDR3. The chain is built from TRBV5-1 and TRBJ1-1; D is perhaps TRBD1 (5 bases). The CDR3 loop spans 14 amino acids. CDR1 and CDR2 from the germline V gene are SGHRS and YFSETQ. V was cut by 4 bases and J by 1 base, with 11 bases left in between. CDR3 coding DNA: TGCGCCAGCAGCCCCGGGACGGGGAACACTGAAGCTTTCTTT. Amino acid sequence: CASSPGTGNTEAFF. The full variable domain, its missing parts supplied by reference TRBV5-1 and TRBJ1-1, is KAGVTQTPRYLIKTRGQQVTLSCSPISGHRSVSWYQQTPGQGLQFLFEYFSETQRNKGNFPGRFSGRQFSNSRSEMNVSTLELGDSALYLCASSPGTGNTEAFFGQGTRLTVV.

This sequence joins TRBV10-3 and TRBJ1-3; D perhaps matches TRBD1 (5 bases). In germline, CDR1 is ENHRY, CDR2 SYGVKD. The CDR3 covers 15 residues. Trimming took off 3 bases at V and 0 bases at J, with 9 bases between the two ends. DNA for the CDR3: TGTGCCATCAGTGAAGGACATAACTCTGGAAACACCATATATTTT. It specifies CAISEGHNSGNTIYF.

This clone showed up just a few times. The rearrangement uses TRBV18 and TRBJ1-1; no definite D call. Trimming removed 6 bases at V and 4 bases at J, with 9 bases between. The germline CDR1 and CDR2 sequences are KGHSH and LQKENI. This CDR3 has 12 amino acids. The CDR3, as DNA: TGTGCCAGCTCTCTGTCGGGCACTGAAGCTTTCTTT. Protein product: CASSLSGTEAFF.

This chain uses TRBV6-4 with TRBJ1-2, with a tentative D call TRBD1 (5 bases). CDR1 MRHNA and CDR2 SNTAGT come from the germline V gene. Trimming cost V 6 bases and J 4 bases, with 18 bases left between them. The CDR3 length is 15 residues. This chain's CDR3 is CASSPGLLESYGYTF. The CDR3 coding sequence is TGTGCCAGCAGCCCGGGACTCCTAGAGTCCTATGGCTACACCTTC.

V and J are TRBV10-1 and TRBJ2-3, with D unclear. With 10 bases removed from V and 0 bases from J, the gap between germline ends came to 14 bases. This CDR3 spans 14 amino acids. CDR1 is WNHNN, CDR2 SYGVQD, per germline (reference sequence). The CDR3 is CATQKDTSTDTQYF. CDR3 DNA: TGCGCCACCCAGAAAGACACCAGCACAGATACGCAGTATTTT.

This chain uses TRBV7-9 with TRBJ2-5, with TRBD1 matching over 7 bases. Germline values: CDR1 SEHNR, CDR2 FQNEAQ (reference sequence). Unmatched junction bases numbered 7, after V lost 5 bases and J lost 1 base. The CDR3 has 15 amino acids. CDR3 DNA: TGTGCCAGCAGCCCGCCGGACAGGCTCCAAGAGACCCAGTACTTC. As protein: CASSPPDRLQETQYF. The full variable domain, its missing parts supplied by reference TRBV7-9 and TRBJ2-5, is DTGVSQNPRHKITKRGQNVTFRCDPISEHNRLYWYRQTLGQGPEFLTYFQNEAQLEKSRLLSDRFSAERPKGSFSTLEIQRTEQGDSAMYLCASSPPDRLQETQYFGPGTRLLVL.

The chain couples TRBV4-1 to TRBJ2-5, with a tentative D call TRBD2 (5 bases). Trimming stripped 5 bases from V and 1 base from J, with 17 bases between. Germline assignment: CDR1 MGHRA and CDR2 YSYEKL. The CDR3 covers 16 residues. The CDR3 DNA sequence: TGCGCCAGCAGCTCCCAGGCGCGGACTGCCCAAGAGACCCAGTACTTC. Amino acid sequence: CASSSQARTAQETQYF.

The chain recombines TRBV4-1 with TRBJ1-2, with no clear D. The CDR3 has 14 residues. V was clipped by 0 bases and J by 2 bases, with 7 bases between them. Germline-derived CDR1 and CDR2 are MGHRA and YSYEKL. CDR3 in amino acids: CASSQEASNYGYTF. The CDR3 DNA reads as TGCGCCAGCAGCCAAGAGGCGTCAAACTATGGCTACACCTTC.

The chain recombines TRBV5-1 with TRBJ1-1; D remains ambiguous. This CDR3 contains 15 residues. The V gene lost 0 bases and the J gene lost 2 bases, with 11 bases spanning the gap. Germline CDR1 and CDR2: SGHRS and YFSETQ. The DNA for the CDR3 is TGCGCCAGCAGCTTGGCCGGTGTGGGTAACACTGAAGCTTTCTTT. It codes for CASSLAGVGNTEAFF. Filled out from reference TRBV5-1 and TRBJ1-1, the complete variable domain reads KAGVTQTPRYLIKTRGQQVTLSCSPISGHRSVSWYQQTPGQGLQFLFEYFSETQRNKGNFPGRFSGRQFSNSRSEMNVSTLELGDSALYLCASSLAGVGNTEAFFGQGTRLTVV.